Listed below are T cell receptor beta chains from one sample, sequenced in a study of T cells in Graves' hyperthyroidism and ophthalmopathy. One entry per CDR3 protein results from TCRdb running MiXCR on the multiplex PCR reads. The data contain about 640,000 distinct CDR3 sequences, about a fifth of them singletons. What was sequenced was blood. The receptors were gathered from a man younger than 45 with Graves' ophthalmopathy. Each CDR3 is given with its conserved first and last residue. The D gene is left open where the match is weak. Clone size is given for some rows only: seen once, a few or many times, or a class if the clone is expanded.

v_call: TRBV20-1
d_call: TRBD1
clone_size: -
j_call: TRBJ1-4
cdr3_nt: TGCAGTGCTAGAAGAGAGGGACCGGGACAGGGGAATGAAAAACTGTTTTTT
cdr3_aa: CSARREGPGQGNEKLFF

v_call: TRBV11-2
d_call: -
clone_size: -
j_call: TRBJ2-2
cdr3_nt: TGTGCCAGCAGCTCCGTCGGACGGGGGAACACCGGGGAGCTGTTTTTT
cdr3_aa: CASSSVGRGNTGELFF

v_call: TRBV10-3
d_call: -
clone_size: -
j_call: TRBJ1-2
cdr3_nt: TGTGCCATCAGTGACTCGAGCCGGGACGGGACCTATGGCTACACCTTC
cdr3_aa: CAISDSSRDGTYGYTF

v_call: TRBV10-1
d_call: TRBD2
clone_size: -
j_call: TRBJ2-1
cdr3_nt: TGCGCCAGCAGTGGTGGGAGGAAACTAGCGGTATACAATGAGCAGTTCTTC
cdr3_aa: CASSGGRKLAVYNEQFF

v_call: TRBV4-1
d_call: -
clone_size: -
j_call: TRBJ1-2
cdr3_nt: TGCGCCAGCAGCCAAGGGGGGCTAGAGGGGTATGGCTACACCTTC
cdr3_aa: CASSQGGLEGYGYTF

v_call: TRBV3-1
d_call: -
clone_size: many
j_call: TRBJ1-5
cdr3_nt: TGTGCCAGCAGCCAACAGAGCAATCAGCCCCAGCATTTT
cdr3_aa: CASSQQSNQPQHF

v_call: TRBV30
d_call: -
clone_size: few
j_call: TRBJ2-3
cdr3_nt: TGTGCCTGGAGTAAAGCGGATCGGGAGACAGATACGCAGTATTTT
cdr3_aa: CAWSKADRETDTQYF

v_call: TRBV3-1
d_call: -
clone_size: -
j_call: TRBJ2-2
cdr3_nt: TGTGCCAGCACTTTGAGGACCGGGGAGCTGTTTTTT
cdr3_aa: CASTLRTGELFF

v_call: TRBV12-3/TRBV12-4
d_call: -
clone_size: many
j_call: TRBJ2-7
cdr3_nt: TGTGCCAGCAGTGCGAGCGGGCAGGGGCCTCCCTACGAGCAGTACTTC
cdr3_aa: CASSASGQGPPYEQYF

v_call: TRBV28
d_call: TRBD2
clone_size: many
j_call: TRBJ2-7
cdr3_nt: TGTGCCAGCCTTGAAACCTCGACTAGCCGCGAGCAGTACTTC
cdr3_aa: CASLETSTSREQYF

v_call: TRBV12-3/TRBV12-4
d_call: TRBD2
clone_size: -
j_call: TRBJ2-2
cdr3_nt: TGTGCCAGCAGTTCAAGCGGGAGTTGGCCCGGGGAGCTGTTTTTT
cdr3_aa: CASSSSGSWPGELFF

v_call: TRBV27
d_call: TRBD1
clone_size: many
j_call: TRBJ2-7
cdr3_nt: TGTGCCAGCATCGGGACAGGGGCCTCCTACGAGCAGTACTTC
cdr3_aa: CASIGTGASYEQYF

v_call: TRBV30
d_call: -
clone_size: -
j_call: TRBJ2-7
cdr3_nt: TGTGCCTGGAATCGGGCGGACTCCCCCATCCCCGAGCAGTACTTC
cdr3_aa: CAWNRADSPIPEQYF

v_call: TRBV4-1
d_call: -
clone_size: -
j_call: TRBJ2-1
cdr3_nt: TGCGCCAGCAGCCAGGGCAGCTTCAAGGAGCAGTTCTTC
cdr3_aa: CASSQGSFKEQFF

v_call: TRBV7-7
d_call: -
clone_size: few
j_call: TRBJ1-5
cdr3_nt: TGTGCTAGCACCTTCCCCACAGGGCCCGACTATAGCAATCAGCCCCAGCATTTT
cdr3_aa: CASTFPTGPDYSNQPQHF

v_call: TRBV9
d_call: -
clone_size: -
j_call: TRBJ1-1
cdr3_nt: TGTGCCAGCAGCGTAAACCAAAACACTGAAGCTTTCTTT
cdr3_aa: CASSVNQNTEAFF

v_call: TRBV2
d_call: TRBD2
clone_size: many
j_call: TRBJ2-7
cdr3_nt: TGTGCCAGCAGTCCAAGACTAGCGGTATACGAGCAGTACTTC
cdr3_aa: CASSPRLAVYEQYF

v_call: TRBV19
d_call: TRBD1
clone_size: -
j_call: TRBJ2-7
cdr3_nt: TGTGCCAGTAGTATCCGGGGACAGGGGTTGTACGAGCAGTACTTC
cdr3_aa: CASSIRGQGLYEQYF

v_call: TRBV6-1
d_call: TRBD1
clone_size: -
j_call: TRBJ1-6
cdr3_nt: TGTGCCAGCAGACCGGACAGGTTGAGCTCCTATAATTCACCCCTCCACTTT
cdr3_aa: CASRPDRLSSYNSPLHF

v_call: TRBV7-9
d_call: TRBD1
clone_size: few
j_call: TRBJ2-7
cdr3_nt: TGTGCCAGCAGCTCCCGGGACAGAAATGAGCAGTACTTC
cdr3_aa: CASSSRDRNEQYF

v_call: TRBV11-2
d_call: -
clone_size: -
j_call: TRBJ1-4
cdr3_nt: TGTGCCAGCTATGGGATTGTCGACGGAAATGAAAAACTGTTTTTT
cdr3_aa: CASYGIVDGNEKLFF

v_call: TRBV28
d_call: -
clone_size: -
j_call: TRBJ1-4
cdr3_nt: TGTGCCAGCACAGGTGGCGCGGGGGAAAAACTGTTTTTT
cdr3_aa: CASTGGAGEKLFF